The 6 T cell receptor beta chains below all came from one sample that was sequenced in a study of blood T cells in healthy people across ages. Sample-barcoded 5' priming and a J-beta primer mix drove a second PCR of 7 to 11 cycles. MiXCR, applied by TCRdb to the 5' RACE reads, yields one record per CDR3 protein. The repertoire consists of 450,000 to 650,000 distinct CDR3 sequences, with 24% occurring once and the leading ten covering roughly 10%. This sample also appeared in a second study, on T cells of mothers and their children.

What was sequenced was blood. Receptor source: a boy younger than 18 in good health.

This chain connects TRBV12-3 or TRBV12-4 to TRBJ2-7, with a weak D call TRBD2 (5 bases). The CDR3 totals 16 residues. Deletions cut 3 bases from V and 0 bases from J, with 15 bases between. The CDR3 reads CASSFLARKYSYEQYF. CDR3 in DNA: TGTGCCAGCAGTTTTTTAGCGAGGAAATACTCCTACGAGCAGTACTTC.

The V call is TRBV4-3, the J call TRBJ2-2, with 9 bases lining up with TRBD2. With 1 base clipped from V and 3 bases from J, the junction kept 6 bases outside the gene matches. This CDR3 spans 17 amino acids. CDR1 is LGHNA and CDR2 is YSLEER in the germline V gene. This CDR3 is CASSQGRGRADTGELFF. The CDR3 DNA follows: TGCGCCAGCAGCCAAGGACGCGGGAGGGCCGACACCGGGGAGCTGTTTTTT.

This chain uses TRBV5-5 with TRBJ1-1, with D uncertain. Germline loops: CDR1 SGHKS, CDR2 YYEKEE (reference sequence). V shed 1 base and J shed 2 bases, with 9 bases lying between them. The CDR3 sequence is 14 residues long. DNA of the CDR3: TGTGCCAGCAGCTTGACGTCAAAAAACACTGAAGCTTTCTTT. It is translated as CASSLTSKNTEAFF.

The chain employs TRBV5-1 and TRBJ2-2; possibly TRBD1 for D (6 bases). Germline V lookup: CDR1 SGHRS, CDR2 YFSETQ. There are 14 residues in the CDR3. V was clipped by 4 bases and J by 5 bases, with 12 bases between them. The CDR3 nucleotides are TGCGCCAGCAGCACCGGACAGCTAACCGGGGAGCTGTTTTTT. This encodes CASSTGQLTGELFF.

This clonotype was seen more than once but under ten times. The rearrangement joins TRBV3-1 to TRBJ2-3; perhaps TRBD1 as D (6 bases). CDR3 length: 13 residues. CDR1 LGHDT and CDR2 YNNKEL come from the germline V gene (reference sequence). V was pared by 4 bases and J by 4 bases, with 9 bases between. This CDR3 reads CASSLGQPDTQYF. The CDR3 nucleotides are TGTGCCAGCAGCCTCGGACAGCCAGATACGCAGTATTTT.

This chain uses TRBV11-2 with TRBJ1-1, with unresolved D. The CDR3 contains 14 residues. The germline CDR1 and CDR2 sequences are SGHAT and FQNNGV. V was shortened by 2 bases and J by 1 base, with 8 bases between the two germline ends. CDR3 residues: CASSLSPGNTEAFF. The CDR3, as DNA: TGTGCCAGCAGCTTATCGCCTGGGAACACTGAAGCTTTCTTT.